The 7 T cell receptor beta chains below were found in one sample sequenced in a study of T cell repertoires in cytomegalovirus infection. TCRdb fed the reads into MiXCR, producing one record per CDR3 protein. Of roughly 180,000 distinct CDR3 sequences detected, 28% appear once; the ten largest clones hold under 35%. Sample: PBMCs. The receptors shown here come from a human donor in good health (CMV status not recorded). Some clones in this sample may be carry-over from other donors' samples.

This clonotype was seen only a few times. CDR3 bases: TGTGCCAGCAGCTTCCGGGGGGGCACTCGAACGCAGTATTTT. This translates into CASSFRGGTRTQYF. This chain connects TRBV7-2 to TRBJ2-3, with 8 bases matching TRBD2. The CDR3 has 14 amino acids. J lost 9 bases, V lost 3 bases, and 8 bases had no gene match. Per germline, CDR1 SGHTA and CDR2 FQGNSA.

The J gene is TRBJ2-5, the V gene TRBV6-2 or TRBV6-3, with a possible D match to TRBD2 (5 bases). Germline CDR1 reads MNHEY; CDR2 reads SVGEGT. V was trimmed by 6 bases and J by 0 bases, leaving 14 bases between them. This CDR3 is 15 amino acids long. The CDR3 loop reads CASSSPPGYQETQYF. CDR3 DNA: TGTGCCAGCAGCAGCCCTCCGGGATACCAAGAGACCCAGTACTTC.

This clonotype was found a few times. The rearrangement links TRBV12-3 or TRBV12-4 to TRBJ1-3; weak D call: TRBD1 (6 bases). This CDR3 has 21 amino acids. Trimming took 1 base from V and 0 from J, leaving 25 bases between them. In nucleotides, the CDR3 is TGTGCCAGCAGTTTAGGGGGGGGCAGGGTACCCCTCCGACACTCTGGAAACACCATATATTTT. Translating it yields CASSLGGGRVPLRHSGNTIYF.

This clonotype was recorded at least ten times. CDR3 sequence (DNA): TGTGCCAGCAGCTCCCCCACCGGAGGAGATGGCTACACCTTC. It yields the protein CASSSPTGGDGYTF. The chain is built from TRBV7-2 and TRBJ1-2; no clear D gene. Per germline, CDR1 SGHTA and CDR2 FQGNSA. This CDR3 has 14 amino acids. V dropped 4 bases and J dropped 6 bases, with 15 bases sitting between them.

The genes are TRBV29-1 and TRBJ2-7; 9 nucleotides agree with TRBD1. The CDR3 has 13 amino acids. CDR1 is SQVTM and CDR2 is ANQGSEA in the germline V gene. With 7 bases clipped from V and 4 bases from J, the junction kept 8 bases outside the gene matches. CDR3 nucleotides: TGCAGCGCCTGGACAGGGGCTTCGTACGAGCAGTACTTC. It yields the protein CSAWTGASYEQYF.

The genes are TRBV5-1 and TRBJ2-7; 12 positions match TRBD2. This CDR3 has 18 amino acids. Looked up from germline, CDR1 is SGHRS and CDR2 is YFSETQ. Trimming at V came to 0 bases and at J to 2 bases, leaving 9 bases not matched to a gene. Written as DNA, the CDR3 is TGCGCCAGCAGCTTGGGCCGACTAGCGGGGGTACTTACCTACGAGCAGTACTTC. Residues: CASSLGRLAGVLTYEQYF.

The J gene is TRBJ2-5, the V gene TRBV5-4, with TRBD1 as a possible D gene (6 bases). V was cut by 3 bases and J by 1 base, with 13 bases left in between. The CDR3 has 15 residues. Looked up from germline, CDR1 is SGHNT and CDR2 is YYREEE (reference sequence). The CDR3 region is CASSYPDRPQETQYF. For the CDR3, the DNA is TGTGCCAGCAGCTACCCAGACAGGCCCCAAGAGACCCAGTACTTC.